The sample holds one count of the clone carrying this TCR beta chain. These data originate in a study of T cells of healthy individuals. TCRdb called the 5' RACE reads again in MiXCR, with one record for every CDR3 protein. The table shows approximately 100,000 distinct CDR3 sequences, with roughly 18% occurring only once. CDR1 and CDR2 from the germline V gene are DFQATT and SNEGSKA (reference sequence). V lost 3 bases and J lost 5, with 8 bases in between. There are 11 residues in the CDR3. The sequence derives from a human donor in good health. This chain joins TRBV20-1 and TRBJ2-7; D ambiguous. The CDR3 DNA follows: TGCAGTGCTAGTCCGCTGAACGAGCAGTACTTC. It translates to CSASPLNEQYF.